A selection of T cell receptor beta chains follows, all from one sample in a study of response to subunit inactivated influenza vaccine. MiXCR was run by TCRdb on the RT-PCR reads, yielding one entry per CDR3 protein. The data show more than 600,000 distinct CDR3 sequences, approximately 17% seen once. The sample consisted of PBMCs from blood, taken less than 6 days after vaccination. The source of these receptors is a man between 50 and 59 years old who received an inactivated influenza vaccine. CDR3s include the opening cysteine and the closing phenylalanine or tryptophan. D genes are given only for firm matches. Expanded clones get a size class; other rows say once, few or many, or leave the size out.

>15|TRBV5-1|NA|TRBD1|TRBJ1-1
TGCGCCAGCAGGACCAGGGACAGGGGAAGCACTGAAGCTTTCTTT
CASRTRDRGSTEAFF
>16|TRBV6-2/TRBV6-3|once|TRBD1|TRBJ1-5
TGTGTCAGCAGTCCCCGGACAGGGTTTGGCAATCAGCCCCAGCATTTT
CVSSPRTGFGNQPQHF
>13|TRBV4-3|few|NA|TRBJ2-7
TGCGCCAGCAGCCCAGGGAAATCCTACGAGCAGTACTTC
CASSPGKSYEQYF
>16|TRBV5-1|few|NA|TRBJ2-1
TGCGCCAGCAGCTTGAGCGCAGGGTACTCCTACAATGAGCAGTTCTTC
CASSLSAGYSYNEQFF
>12|TRBV20-1|NA|NA|TRBJ2-7
TGCAGTGCTAGCCTCGGATCTTGGGAGCAGTACTTC
CSASLGSWEQYF
>17|TRBV6-2/TRBV6-3|NA|TRBD1|TRBJ2-5
TGTGCCAGCAGTTACAGAACCGGGACAGGGGATTTGGAGACCCAGTACTTC
CASSYRTGTGDLETQYF
>14|TRBV6-4|NA|NA|TRBJ2-2
TGTGCCAGCAGTGAGGGCCCGGGCACCGGGGAGCTGTTTTTT
CASSEGPGTGELFF
>16|TRBV4-3|NA|TRBD2|TRBJ2-7
TGCGCCAGCAGCCAAGATCTCGGGCTAGCGGGGTACGAGCAGTACTTC
CASSQDLGLAGYEQYF
>15|TRBV4-3|NA|NA|TRBJ2-7
TGCGCCAGCAGCCAAGAGGCAGGGGCTTCCTACGAGCAGTACTTC
CASSQEAGASYEQYF
>17|TRBV29-1|NA|TRBD2|TRBJ2-1
TGCAGCGTGGGGAACCATAGCGGGACCTTTCTATACAATGAGCAGTTCTTC
CSVGNHSGTFLYNEQFF
>16|TRBV5-1|NA|TRBD1|TRBJ1-2
TGCGCCAGCAGCTTGTCGGGACAGGGGGCTAGATATGGCTACACCTTC
CASSLSGQGARYGYTF
>14|TRBV27|NA|NA|TRBJ2-5
TGTGCCAGCAACCCTTGGCCTAGTAAGAACACCCAGTACTTC
CASNPWPSKNTQYF
>17|TRBV20-1|NA|TRBD2|TRBJ2-3
TGCAGTGCTAGGGTAGGAGAACTAGCGGCAAGCACAGATACGCAGTATTTT
CSARVGELAASTDTQYF
>15|TRBV7-6|NA|TRBD1|TRBJ2-1
TGTGCCAGCAGCCTGGGCCGGGACAGGGTACATGAGCAGTTCTTC
CASSLGRDRVHEQFF
>18|TRBV6-4|few|NA|TRBJ2-6
TGTGCCAGCAGGACTAACACAGGGTTTGTAGCTGGGGCCAACGTCCTGACTTTC
CASRTNTGFVAGANVLTF
>15|TRBV6-2/TRBV6-3|NA|NA|TRBJ2-1
TGTGCCAGCAGTTTCACCAGCCGCTCCTACAATGAGCAGTTCTTC
CASSFTSRSYNEQFF
>14|TRBV10-3|many|NA|TRBJ2-2
TGTGCCATCAGTGTGGATTTGAACACCGGGGAGCTGTTTTTT
CAISVDLNTGELFF
>17|TRBV6-1|NA|NA|TRBJ2-2
TGTGCCAGCAGTGGCGGGGCCTTATCCTCGAACACCGGGGAGCTGTTTTTT
CASSGGALSSNTGELFF
>17|TRBV9|few|TRBD2|TRBJ2-2
TGTGCCAGCAGCGTAGCCAGCGGGGGGACGAACACCGGGGAGCTGTTTTTT
CASSVASGGTNTGELFF
>15|TRBV10-3|many|NA|TRBJ2-7
TGTGCCATCAGTGAGCGAGACGGACTCTCCTACGAGCAGTACTTC
CAISERDGLSYEQYF
>17|TRBV4-3|few|NA|TRBJ2-7
TGCGCCAGCAGCCAAGATTATTTGGACACCCGCTCCTACGAGCAGTACTTC
CASSQDYLDTRSYEQYF
>15|TRBV12-3/TRBV12-4|NA|TRBD1|TRBJ2-7
TGTGCCAGCGGTTTAGCTGTTACAGGGGCAAGGGAGCAGTACTTC
CASGLAVTGAREQYF
>13|TRBV5-1|few|TRBD1|TRBJ2-7
TGCGCCAGCAGTCCGACAGGGGTCCGCGAGCAGTACTTC
CASSPTGVREQYF
>14|TRBV5-1|few|NA|TRBJ1-4
TGCGCCAGCAGCCCTGAGGGCAATAGCGAAAAACTGTTTTTT
CASSPEGNSEKLFF
>10|TRBV12-3/TRBV12-4|NA|NA|TRBJ1-2
TGTGCCAGCAGTTTAGTTAATGTGGACTTC
CASSLVNVDF
>15|TRBV12-3/TRBV12-4|many|NA|TRBJ1-4
TGTGCCAGCAGTTTATCGGGGGGCGGGCATGAAAAACTGTTTTTT
CASSLSGGGHEKLFF
>14|TRBV20-1|NA|NA|TRBJ1-5
TGCAGTGCTAGAGAAAGTACAGGGCGGCAGCCCCAGCATTTT
CSARESTGRQPQHF
>14|TRBV20-1|NA|TRBD1|TRBJ2-7
TGCAGTGTCATACAGGGGGTGGTGAGGTACGAGCAGTACTTC
CSVIQGVVRYEQYF
>13|TRBV2|few|NA|TRBJ2-5
TGTGCCAGCAGTGGAAAGGGGTTGGAGACCCAGTACTTC
CASSGKGLETQYF
>17|TRBV29-1|NA|NA|TRBJ2-7
TGCAGCGTTGGTAGGACACAGTCTAGCAGAAGACCCTACGAGCAGTACTTC
CSVGRTQSSRRPYEQYF
>16|TRBV3-1|NA|NA|TRBJ1-5
TGTGCCAGCAGCCAACGGGGATCAGGGAGCAATCAGCCCCAGCATTTT
CASSQRGSGSNQPQHF
>16|TRBV20-1|NA|NA|TRBJ2-3
TGCAGTGCTAGAGATCGAGGGCTAGCGACTACAGATACGCAGTATTTT
CSARDRGLATTDTQYF
>15|TRBV15|NA|NA|TRBJ1-5
TGTGCCACCAGCAGAGATCGGATATCCAATCAGCCCCAGCATTTT
CATSRDRISNQPQHF
>16|TRBV6-7|few|TRBD1|TRBJ2-2
TGTGCCAGCAGTTATTCGACAGGGAGGAACACCGGGGAGCTGTTTTTT
CASSYSTGRNTGELFF
>14|TRBV20-1|few|TRBD1|TRBJ1-2
TGCAGTGCTAGAGTTCGACAGGGTCCCTGTGGCTACACCTTC
CSARVRQGPCGYTF
>12|TRBV20-1|few|NA|TRBJ2-7
TGCAGTGCTAGTCTCCAAAACTACGAGCAGTACTTC
CSASLQNYEQYF
>13|TRBV29-1|once|NA|TRBJ1-4
TGCAGCGTTGAAGATGGGGCGGATGAAAAACTGTTTTTT
CSVEDGADEKLFF
>20|TRBV4-3|NA|TRBD2|TRBJ2-7
TGCGCCAGCAGCCAAGATACCAAAGGGGTAGCGGGAGGGTTCTCCTACGAGCAGTACTTC
CASSQDTKGVAGGFSYEQYF
>15|TRBV12-3/TRBV12-4|NA|NA|TRBJ1-3
TGTGCCAGCAGTTTACGGGGGGCCACTGGAAACACCATATATTTT
CASSLRGATGNTIYF
>15|TRBV27|NA|NA|TRBJ2-7
TGTGCCAGCAGGCCCATCTTTCGGGCCTCCTACGAGCAGTACTTC
CASRPIFRASYEQYF
>14|TRBV24-1|NA|TRBD2|TRBJ2-1
TGTGCCACCTCCGCGGGACTAACCTACAATGAGCAGTTCTTC
CATSAGLTYNEQFF
>16|TRBV6-5|NA|NA|TRBJ2-1
TGTGCCAGCAGTTACCAGGCCCGGCCCCCCCCGGGTGAGCAGTTCTTC
CASSYQARPPPGEQFF
>13|TRBV10-3|few|NA|TRBJ2-7
TGTGCCATCAATACAGGGTCCTCCTACGAGCAGTACTTC
CAINTGSSYEQYF
>15|TRBV10-3|once|NA|TRBJ2-7
TGTGCCATCAGTGGGATGGGTGGGAGCTCCTACGAGCAGTACTTC
CAISGMGGSSYEQYF
>14|TRBV5-6|many|TRBD1|TRBJ2-7
TGTGCCAGCAGTTACGGGACAGTTTCCTACGAGCAGTACTTC
CASSYGTVSYEQYF